This T cell receptor (beta chain) was sequenced in a study of T cell responses to AZD1222 COVID-19 vaccine. Study background: Analysis merged second doses at about 4 or about 12 weeks. Study-level findings and limits: Seropositive status at baseline applied to only 6 or 7 AZD1222 recipients. With dominance at 160-218 and 743-854, vaccine-associated CD4 TCRs spanned spike.

As for this clone: Its antigen is currently unknown.

Data came from immunoSEQ multiplex PCR; TCRdb stores just in-frame clones and leaves some out. The profile shows around 150,000 clones, about 90% of them singletons. The CDR3 spans 16 residues. Per germline, CDR1 PRHDT and CDR2 FYEKMQ (reference sequence). Trimming pared 0 bases from V and 2 bases from J, leaving 14 bases between. The TCR sequence derives from an adult in good health. V and J are TRBV13 and TRBJ2-7, with a tentative D call TRBD2 (6 bases). Here the sequenced sample was peripheral blood, taken on day 0 of AZD1222 vaccination. The CDR3 spells CASSLGEGLFTYEQYF. DNA for the CDR3: TGTGCCAGCAGCTTAGGTGAGGGACTGTTCACCTACGAGCAGTACTTC.